Listed here are 8 T cell receptor beta chains from one sample, sequenced in a study of cytomegalovirus exposure and HLA in healthy donors (dated 2017 in TCRdb). Preparation of the library involved the immunoSEQ multiplex PCR assay. For the multiplex PCR, a mixture combining 60 forward primers for TCR Vbeta segments and 13 reverse primers for TCR Jbeta segments was used. As stored in TCRdb, this immuneACCESS dataset retains in-frame rearrangements with V and J assigned. A fraction of the clones does not appear; measured against another copy, unresolved V genes explain less than half of the discrepancy, and the remainder lacks a known reason. The sample records around 110,000 clones, roughly three quarters of which are singletons. Approximately 4% of the sample is in the top ten clones. The sample consisted of PBMCs. The receptors here all came from a man aged 25-40 years in good health and CMV-seropositive.

The V gene is TRBV1, the J gene TRBJ2-1; TRBD2, the table's D call, lacks a check against the DNA. TRBV1 is a pseudogene. The length of the CDR3 is 12 residues. The CDR3 nucleotides read TGCACCAGCAGCGATAGAAGCGGGGAGCAGTTCTTC. Translated, it gives CTSSDRSGEQFF.

This clone appeared a single time. This sequence joins TRBV19 and TRBJ2-1; 14 bases fit TRBD2. The CDR3 totals 16 residues. The trim removed 4 bases at V and 8 bases at J, leaving 7 bases unmatched. Looked up from germline, CDR1 is LNHDA and CDR2 is SQIVND (reference sequence). This CDR3 is CASSTGTSGSRDEQFF. CDR3 coding DNA: TGTGCCAGTAGTACAGGGACTAGCGGGAGTCGCGATGAGCAGTTCTTC. Full variable domain (missing parts from reference TRBV19 and TRBJ2-1): DGGITQSPKYLFRKEGQNVTLSCEQNLNHDAMYWYRQDPGQGLRLIYYSQIVNDFQKGDIAEGYSVSREKKESFPLTVTSAQKNPTAFYLCASSTGTSGSRDEQFFGPGTRLTVL.

V is TRBV9 and J is TRBJ1-2, with 9 bases matching TRBD1. V shed 2 bases, J shed 6 bases, and the junction held 11 bases outside the gene matches. Germline V lookup: CDR1 SGDLS, CDR2 YYNGEE. This CDR3 is built from 16 residues. In DNA form, the CDR3 reads TGTGCCAGCAGCGTGCGCCGGGACAGGGTATCTCATGGCTACACCTTC. It translates to CASSVRRDRVSHGYTF. Supplemented by reference TRBV9 and TRBJ1-2, the full variable domain reads DSGVTQTPKHLITATGQRVTLRCSPRSGDLSVYWYQQSLDQGLQFLIQYYNGEERAKGNILERFSAQQFPDLHSELNLSSLELGDSALYFCASSVRRDRVSHGYTFGSGTRLTVV.

CDR3 DNA sequence: TGTGCCAGCAGTTACTCGGGACTAGTCGGAGATACGCAGTATTTT. Translating gives CASSYSGLVGDTQYF. The gene calls are TRBV6-6 and TRBJ2-3, with 8 bases fitting TRBD2. The germline CDR1 and CDR2 sequences are MNHNY and SVGAGI (reference sequence). J gave up 5 bases and V 0 bases, and 4 bases lay outside the gene matches. The CDR3 runs 15 residues.

The V gene is TRBV5-1, the J gene TRBJ1-6; D is ambiguous. The CDR3 is made up of 13 amino acids. The germline V gene encodes CDR1 SGHRS and CDR2 YFSETQ. Trimming took off 0 bases at V and 8 bases at J, with 6 bases between the two ends. Here the CDR3 reads CASSLGGDSPLHF. The CDR3 DNA follows: TGCGCCAGCAGCTTGGGAGGCGATTCACCCCTCCACTTT. The variable domain in full, completed from reference TRBV5-1 and TRBJ1-6, reads KAGVTQTPRYLIKTRGQQVTLSCSPISGHRSVSWYQQTPGQGLQFLFEYFSETQRNKGNFPGRFSGRQFSNSRSEMNVSTLELGDSALYLCASSLGGDSPLHFGNGTRLTVT.

The chain couples TRBV7-2 to TRBJ2-1, with TRBD1 identical over 9 bases. The CDR3 covers 15 residues. Germline V gives CDR1 SGHTA, CDR2 FQGNSA. Germline trimming cut 5 bases from V and 6 bases from J; bases unmatched to any gene: 8. CDR3 protein: CASSPGTGRGNEQFF. The DNA for the CDR3 is TGTGCCAGCAGCCCCGGGACAGGGAGGGGCAATGAGCAGTTCTTC.

V is TRBV27 and J is TRBJ2-7; the match to TRBD1 covers 9 bases. After removal of 6 bases from V and 5 bases from J, the junction contained 8 bases not matched to a gene. There are 14 residues in the CDR3. CDR1 is MNHEY and CDR2 is SMNVEV in the germline V gene (reference sequence). CDR3 nucleotide sequence: TGTGCCAGCAGCTCGGACAGGGGAAACCACGAGCAGTACTTC. Encoded protein: CASSSDRGNHEQYF.

This clone was recorded a few times. This chain joins TRBV7-8 and TRBJ2-5; no firm D call. Between the trimmed V and J ends, which lost 1 base and 1 base, there was a span of 7 bases. Germline-derived CDR1 and CDR2 are SGHVS and FQNEAQ. CDR3 size: 14 residues. The CDR3 here is CASSLVSSQETQYF. CDR3 nucleotides: TGTGCCAGCAGCTTAGTTAGCAGCCAAGAGACCCAGTACTTC.